The clone carrying this T cell receptor (beta chain) showed up just a few times. Its matching antigen is unknown. The data are from a study of beta chain features in type 1 diabetes. Findings and caveats of the study: Type 1 diabetes patients had TCRB CDR3s that were shorter (moderately but significantly so) in all four CD4+ subsets. Researchers reported that naive, central memory and Treg TCRB repertoires appeared more similar in patients than in healthy donors. There was no resolution here of whether HLA type influences TCRB rearrangement.

The investigators reverse transcribed all of the isolated RNA, so they sequenced expressed TCRB transcripts. Sequenced naive, central memory and regulatory T cell samples produced an average of about 3.7 million reads. TCRdb keeps only in-frame clones here, not all; method: immunoSEQ multiplex PCR. The data contain around 180,000 clones, 10% to 15% of them singletons. Trimming took 6 bases from V and 1 from J, leaving 12 bases between them. The CDR3 extends over 14 amino acids. Germline lookup yields CDR1 KGHSH and CDR2 LQKENI. This sequence joins TRBV18 and TRBJ2-5; a weak D match, TRBD2 (5 bases). The receptor comes from a woman aged 18-35 years in good health. The sample taken for sequencing was central memory CD4+ T cells from blood. Written as DNA, the CDR3 is TGTGCCAGCTCCCCCCGGAGGTCCCAAGAGACCCAGTACTTC. Translated, it gives CASSPRRSQETQYF.